Sequencing of this T cell receptor (beta chain) was carried out in a study of cytomegalovirus exposure and HLA in healthy donors. CDR3 length: 15 amino acids. V dropped 5 bases and J dropped 4; count of bases not matched to a gene: 10. The germline gives CDR1 LNHDA, CDR2 SQIVND (reference sequence). The PCR made use of 60 Vbeta and 13 Jbeta primers. Assay used: immunoSEQ multiplex PCR; TCRdb lists only in-frame clones, some missing. Recorded for this sample: fewer than 200,000 clones. This clonotype was obtained from a young man in good health and CMV-seronegative. The sequencing input was PBMCs. The rearrangement links TRBV19 to TRBJ1-2; the match to TRBD1 covers 7 bases. The DNA for the CDR3 is TGTGCCAGTAGTGCCGGTCCAGGGGGAATCTATGGCTACACCTTC. Translating it yields CASSAGPGGIYGYTF.